What follows is one T cell receptor (beta chain) and its context. The sample belongs to a study of T cells in localized non-small cell lung cancer. Generated by immunoSEQ multiplex PCR, the TCRdb table keeps only in-frame clones and is missing some. The table shows about 54,000 clones, with over 75% occurring only once. The sequences come from peripheral blood, collected before any cancer treatment. This receptor was taken from a female donor over 55 with stage II squamous cell lung carcinoma.

This CDR3 reads CASSGREGGNTIYF. The CDR3 coding sequence is TGTGCCAGCAGTGGCAGGGAAGGAGGAAACACCATATATTTT. V and J are TRBV9 and TRBJ1-3, with D tentatively TRBD1 (5 bases). Trimming removed 5 bases from V and 4 bases from J, with 13 bases in between. There are 14 residues in the CDR3. The V gene's germline CDR1 is SGDLS and CDR2 YYNGEE.